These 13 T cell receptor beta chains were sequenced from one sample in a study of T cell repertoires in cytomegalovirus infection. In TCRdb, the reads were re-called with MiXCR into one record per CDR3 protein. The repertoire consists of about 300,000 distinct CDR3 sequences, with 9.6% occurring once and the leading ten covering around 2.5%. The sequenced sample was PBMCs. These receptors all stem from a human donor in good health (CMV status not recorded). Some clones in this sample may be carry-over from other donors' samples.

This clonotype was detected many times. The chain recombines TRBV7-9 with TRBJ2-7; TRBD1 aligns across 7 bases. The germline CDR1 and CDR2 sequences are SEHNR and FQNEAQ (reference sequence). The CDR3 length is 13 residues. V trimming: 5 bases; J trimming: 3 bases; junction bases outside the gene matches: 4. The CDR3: CASSPTGDYEQYV. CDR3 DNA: TGTGCCAGCAGCCCAACAGGGGACTACGAGCAGTACGTC.

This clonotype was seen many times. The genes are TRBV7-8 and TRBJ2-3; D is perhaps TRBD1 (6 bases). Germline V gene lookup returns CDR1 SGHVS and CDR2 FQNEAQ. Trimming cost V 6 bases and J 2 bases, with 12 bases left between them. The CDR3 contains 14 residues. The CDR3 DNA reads TGTGCCAGCAGTTCGGGACACACCACAGATACGCAGTATTTT. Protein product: CASSSGHTTDTQYF.

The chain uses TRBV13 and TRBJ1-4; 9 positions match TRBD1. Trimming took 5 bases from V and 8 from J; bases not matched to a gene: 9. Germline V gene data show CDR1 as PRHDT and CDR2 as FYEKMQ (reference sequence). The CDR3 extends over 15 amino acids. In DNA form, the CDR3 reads TGTGCCAGCAGCACCCGACAGGGGGTAGAGGAAAAACTGTTTTTT. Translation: CASSTRQGVEEKLFF. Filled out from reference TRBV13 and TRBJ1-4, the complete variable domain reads AAGVIQSPRHLIKEKRETATLKCYPIPRHDTVYWYQQGPGQDPQFLISFYEKMQSDKGSIPDRFSAQQFSDYHSELNMSSLELGDSALYFCASSTRQGVEEKLFFGSGTQLSVL.

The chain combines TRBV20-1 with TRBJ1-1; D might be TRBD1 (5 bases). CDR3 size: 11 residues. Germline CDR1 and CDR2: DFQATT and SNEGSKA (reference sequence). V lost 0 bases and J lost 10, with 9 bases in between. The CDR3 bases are TGCAGTGCTAGAGAGGGGACCGCAGCTTTCTTT. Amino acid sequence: CSAREGTAAFF.

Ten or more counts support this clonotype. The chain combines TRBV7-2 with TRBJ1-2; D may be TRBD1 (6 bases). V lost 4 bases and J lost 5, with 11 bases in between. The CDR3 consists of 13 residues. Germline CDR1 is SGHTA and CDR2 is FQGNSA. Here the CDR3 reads CASSSTGFYGYTF. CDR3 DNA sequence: TGTGCCAGCAGCTCGACAGGATTTTATGGCTACACCTTC.

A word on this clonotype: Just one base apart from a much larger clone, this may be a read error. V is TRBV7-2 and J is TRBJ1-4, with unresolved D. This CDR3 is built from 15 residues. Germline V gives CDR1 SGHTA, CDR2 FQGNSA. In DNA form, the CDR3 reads TGTGGCAGCAGCTTAATAGGGTCCGGAGGCGAAAAACTGTTTTTT. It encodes CGSSLIGSGGEKLFF.

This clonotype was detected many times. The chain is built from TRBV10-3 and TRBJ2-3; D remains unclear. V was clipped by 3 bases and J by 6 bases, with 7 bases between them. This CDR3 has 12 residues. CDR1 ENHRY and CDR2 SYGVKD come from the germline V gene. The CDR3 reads CAISDFEDTQYF. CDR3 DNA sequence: TGTGCCATCAGTGACTTTGAGGATACGCAGTATTTT.

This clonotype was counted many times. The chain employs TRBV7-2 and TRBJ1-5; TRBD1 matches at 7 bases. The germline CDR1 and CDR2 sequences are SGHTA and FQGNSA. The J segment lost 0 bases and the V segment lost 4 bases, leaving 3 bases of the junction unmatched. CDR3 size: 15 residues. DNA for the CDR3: TGTGCCAGCAGCTCGGGACAGAGTAGCAATCAGCCCCAGCATTTT. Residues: CASSSGQSSNQPQHF.

The DNA of the CDR3 is TGCAGTGCTAGACCCTCGGGACTGTCCCAGCCCCAGCATTTT. The encoded protein is CSARPSGLSQPQHF. J is TRBJ1-5 and V is TRBV20-1; weak D call: TRBD1 (5 bases). This CDR3 contains 14 residues. Per the germline V gene, CDR1 is DFQATT and CDR2 is SNEGSKA (reference sequence). V was cut by 2 bases and J by 7 bases, with 15 bases left in between.

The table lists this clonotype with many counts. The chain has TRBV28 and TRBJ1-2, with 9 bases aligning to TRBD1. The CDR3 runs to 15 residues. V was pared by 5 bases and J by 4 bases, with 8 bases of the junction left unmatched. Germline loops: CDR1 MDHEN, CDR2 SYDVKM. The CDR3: CASSRPGQGPYGYTF. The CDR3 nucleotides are TGTGCCAGCAGTCGACCGGGACAGGGCCCCTATGGCTACACCTTC.

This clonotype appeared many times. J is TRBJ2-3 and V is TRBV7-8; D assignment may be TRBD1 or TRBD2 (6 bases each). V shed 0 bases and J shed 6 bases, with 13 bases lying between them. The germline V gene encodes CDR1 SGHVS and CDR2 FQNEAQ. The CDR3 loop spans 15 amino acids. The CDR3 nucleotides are TGTGCCAGCAGCTTAGCAGGGGGGCAGCCGGATACGCAGTATTTT. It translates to CASSLAGGQPDTQYF.

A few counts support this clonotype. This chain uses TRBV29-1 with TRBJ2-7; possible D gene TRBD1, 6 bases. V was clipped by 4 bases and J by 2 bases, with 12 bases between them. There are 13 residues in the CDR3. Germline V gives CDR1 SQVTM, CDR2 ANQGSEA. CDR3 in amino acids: CSVVVQGTYEQYV. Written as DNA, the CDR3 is TGCAGCGTTGTCGTTCAGGGGACCTACGAGCAGTACGTC.

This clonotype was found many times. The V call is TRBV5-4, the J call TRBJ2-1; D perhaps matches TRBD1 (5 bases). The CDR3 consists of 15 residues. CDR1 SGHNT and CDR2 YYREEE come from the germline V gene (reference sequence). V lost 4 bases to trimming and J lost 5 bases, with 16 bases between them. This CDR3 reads CASSPATATNNEQFF. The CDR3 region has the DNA TGTGCCAGCAGCCCCGCGACAGCCACCAACAATGAGCAGTTCTTC.